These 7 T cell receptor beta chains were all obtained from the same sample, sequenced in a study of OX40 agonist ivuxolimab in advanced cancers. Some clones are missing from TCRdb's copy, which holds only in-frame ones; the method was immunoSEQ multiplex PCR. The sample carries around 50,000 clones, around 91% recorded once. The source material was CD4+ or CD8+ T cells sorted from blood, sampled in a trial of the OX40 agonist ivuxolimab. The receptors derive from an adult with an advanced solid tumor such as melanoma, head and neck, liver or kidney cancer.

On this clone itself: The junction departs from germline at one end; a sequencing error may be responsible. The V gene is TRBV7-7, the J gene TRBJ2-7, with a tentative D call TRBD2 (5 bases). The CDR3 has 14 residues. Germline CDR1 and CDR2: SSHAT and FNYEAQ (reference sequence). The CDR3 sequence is CASSLASDSYEQYF. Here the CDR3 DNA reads TGTGCTAGCAGCTTAGCGTCGGACTCCTACGAGCAGTACTTC.

This CDR3 reads CASSIDPQQGQETQYF. CDR3 nucleotides: TGTGCCAGTAGTATAGATCCCCAACAGGGACAAGAGACCCAGTACTTC. This sequence joins TRBV19 and TRBJ2-5, with TRBD1 as a possible D gene (6 bases). Between the trimmed V and J ends, which lost 0 bases and 2 bases, there was a span of 13 bases. The CDR3 is 16 residues long. Germline-derived CDR1 and CDR2 are LNHDA and SQIVND (reference sequence).

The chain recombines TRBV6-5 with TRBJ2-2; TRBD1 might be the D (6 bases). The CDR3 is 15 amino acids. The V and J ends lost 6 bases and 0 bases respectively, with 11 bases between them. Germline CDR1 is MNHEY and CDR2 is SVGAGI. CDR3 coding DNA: TGTGCCAGCAGGAGGACAGCCGCGAACACCGGGGAGCTGTTTTTT. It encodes CASRRTAANTGELFF.

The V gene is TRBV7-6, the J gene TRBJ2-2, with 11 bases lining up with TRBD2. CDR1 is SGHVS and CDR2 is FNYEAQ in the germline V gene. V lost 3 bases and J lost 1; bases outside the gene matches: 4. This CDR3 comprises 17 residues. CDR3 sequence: CASSLAGTSGNTGELFF. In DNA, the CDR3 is TGTGCCAGCAGCTTGGCCGGGACTAGCGGGAACACCGGGGAGCTGTTTTTT.

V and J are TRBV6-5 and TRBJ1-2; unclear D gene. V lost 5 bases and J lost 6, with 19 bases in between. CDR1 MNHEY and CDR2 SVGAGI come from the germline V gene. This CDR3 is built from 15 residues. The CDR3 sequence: CASSAYPQPLDGYTF. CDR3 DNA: TGTGCCAGCAGTGCGTATCCCCAGCCCCTGGATGGCTACACCTTC.

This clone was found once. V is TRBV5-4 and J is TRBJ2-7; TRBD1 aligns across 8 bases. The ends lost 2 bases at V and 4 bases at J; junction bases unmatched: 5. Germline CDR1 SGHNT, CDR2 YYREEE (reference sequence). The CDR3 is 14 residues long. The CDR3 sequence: CASSFGQGSYEQYF. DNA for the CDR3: TGTGCCAGCAGCTTTGGACAGGGAAGTTACGAGCAGTACTTC.

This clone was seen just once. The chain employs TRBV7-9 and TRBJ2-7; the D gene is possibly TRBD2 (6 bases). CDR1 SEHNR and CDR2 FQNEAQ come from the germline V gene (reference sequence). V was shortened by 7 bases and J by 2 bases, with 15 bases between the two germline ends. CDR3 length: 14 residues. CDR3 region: CASTPGREPYEQYF. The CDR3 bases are TGTGCCAGCACCCCGGGACGGGAGCCCTACGAGCAGTACTTC.